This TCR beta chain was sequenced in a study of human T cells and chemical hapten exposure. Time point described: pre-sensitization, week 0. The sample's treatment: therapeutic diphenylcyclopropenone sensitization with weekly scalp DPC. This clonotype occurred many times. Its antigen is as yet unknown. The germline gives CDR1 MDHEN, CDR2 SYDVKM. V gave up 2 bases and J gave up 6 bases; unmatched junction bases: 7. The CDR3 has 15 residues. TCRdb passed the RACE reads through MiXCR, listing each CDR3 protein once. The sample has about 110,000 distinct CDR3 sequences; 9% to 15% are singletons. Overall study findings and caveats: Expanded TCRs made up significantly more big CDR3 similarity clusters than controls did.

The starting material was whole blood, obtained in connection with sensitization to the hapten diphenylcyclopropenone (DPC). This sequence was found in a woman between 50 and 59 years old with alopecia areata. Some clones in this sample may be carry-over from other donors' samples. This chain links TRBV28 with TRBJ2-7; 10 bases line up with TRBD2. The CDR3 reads CASSLTTSGTGEQYF. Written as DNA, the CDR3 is TGTGCCAGCAGTTTAACAACTAGCGGGACGGGCGAGCAGTACTTC. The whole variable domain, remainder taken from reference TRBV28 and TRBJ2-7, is DVKVTQSSRYLVKRTGEKVFLECVQDMDHENMFWYRQDPGLGLRLIYFSYDVKMKEKGDIPEGYSVSREKKERFSLILESASTNQTSMYLCASSLTTSGTGEQYFGPGTRLTVT.